This record covers a single TCR beta chain. The target antigen is unknown. The limits of the CDR3 on the DNA are not certain, so only TCRdb's listed CDR3 is given. This sample was included in a study of breast tumors, draining lymph nodes, adjacent tissues. The study's findings and limits: Tumors had less TCR diversity than lymph nodes, more than nontumor tissue. That most tumor T cells come from lymph nodes remained unproven. Most tumor T cells seemingly derive from lymph node, then expand in tumor. Luminal-like breast cancer showed significantly higher tumor–nontumor repertoire similarity than basal-like.

Breast cancer patients provided tissue from their axillary draining lymph nodes. MiXCR, applied by TCRdb to the multiplex PCR reads, yields one record per CDR3 protein. Among about 170,000 distinct CDR3 sequences listed, 30% to 35% were seen once. The CDR3 comprises 19 residues, both ends counted. Per the germline V gene, CDR1 is SGDLS and CDR2 is YYNGEE. This chain connects TRBV9 to TRBJ2-3; the tabulated D call, TRBD2, remains unverified against the DNA. The clonotype originates from a female donor with breast cancer. Some clones in this sample may be carry-over from other donors' samples. Source material: axillary lymph node tissue. CDR3: CASSIYLCSGGRSTDTQYF.